What follows are 29 T cell receptor beta chains derived from one specimen sequenced in a study of immune cell composition in non-small cell lung cancer. Sequencing used immunoSEQ multiplex PCR; TCRdb keeps in-frame clones, though not all of them. Among 4,000 to 5,000 clones listed, approximately 83% were seen once. Sequences were obtained from lung tumor tissue. All receptors derive from a human donor with non-small cell lung cancer.

The chain links TRBV11-2 to TRBJ1-5; the D is unclear. This CDR3 is 14 amino acids long. Per the germline V gene, CDR1 is SGHAT and CDR2 is FQNNGV. The V gene lost 3 bases and the J gene lost 6 bases, with 12 bases spanning the gap. The CDR3 is CASSLGGSGQPQHF. Written as DNA, the CDR3 is TGTGCCAGCAGCTTGGGAGGGTCCGGTCAGCCCCAGCATTTT.

The chain combines TRBV5-1 with TRBJ1-5, with D possibly matching TRBD1 (6 bases). V dropped 2 bases and J dropped 7 bases, with 13 bases sitting between them. CDR1 SGHRS and CDR2 YFSETQ come from the germline V gene. This CDR3 is built from 14 residues. As DNA, the CDR3 is TGCGCCAGCAGCTTTGGGGACACCGGCCAGCCCCAGCATTTT. It encodes CASSFGDTGQPQHF.

J is TRBJ1-4 and V is TRBV7-9; 10 positions agree with TRBD1. The V and J ends lost 5 bases and 3 bases, in that order; junction bases with no gene match: 6. Germline lookup yields CDR1 SEHNR and CDR2 FQNEAQ (reference sequence). The CDR3 has 16 amino acids. CDR3 protein: CASSRTGGASNEKLFF. The CDR3 DNA sequence: TGTGCCAGCAGCCGGACAGGGGGAGCGTCTAATGAAAAACTGTTTTTT.

The genes are TRBV5-4 and TRBJ2-1; possibly TRBD2 for D (6 bases). Trimming removed 4 bases from V and 2 bases from J, with 19 bases in between. Germline V gene lookup returns CDR1 SGHNT and CDR2 YYREEE (reference sequence). The CDR3 totals 17 residues. CDR3 in amino acids: CASSGDKGLLTYNEQFF. As DNA, the CDR3 is TGTGCCAGCAGCGGGGATAAGGGACTGCTAACCTACAATGAGCAGTTCTTC.

The chain links TRBV7-9 to TRBJ1-4, with a weak D call TRBD1 (6 bases). With 0 bases removed from V and 7 bases from J, the gap between germline ends came to 9 bases. Germline CDR1 SEHNR, CDR2 FQNEAQ (reference sequence). This CDR3 is 14 amino acids long. The CDR3 reads CASSLAGGVEKLFF. The CDR3, as DNA: TGTGCCAGCAGCTTAGCTGGGGGCGTTGAAAAACTGTTTTTT.

The V and J genes are TRBV18 and TRBJ2-7; tentative D call: TRBD2 (5 bases). Germline assignment: CDR1 KGHSH and CDR2 LQKENI. The CDR3 totals 15 residues. Deletions cut 3 bases from V and 6 bases from J, with 18 bases between. The DNA of the CDR3 is TGTGCCAGCTCACCCTCTCGGACTGACCACTCCGAGCAGTACTTC. The encoded protein is CASSPSRTDHSEQYF.

A few counts support this clone. The V call is TRBV18, the J call TRBJ2-5; 8 nucleotides agree with TRBD2. The CDR3 has 15 amino acids. Germline CDR1 is KGHSH and CDR2 is LQKENI. Trimming cost V 3 bases and J 5 bases; bases outside gene matches: 8. The CDR3: CASSPPGLGAETQYF. The DNA for the CDR3 is TGTGCCAGCTCACCTCCGGGACTAGGGGCTGAGACCCAGTACTTC.

This rearrangement joins TRBV14 to TRBJ2-7; possible D gene TRBD2, 6 bases. CDR3 length equals 16 residues. The ends were cut back, 2 bases at V and 4 bases at J, with 18 bases in the middle. The germline CDR1 and CDR2 sequences are SGHDN and FVKESK. The CDR3 region is CASSQYVGLEPYEQYF. In DNA form, the CDR3 reads TGTGCCAGCAGCCAATACGTGGGACTTGAACCTTACGAGCAGTACTTC.

J is TRBJ2-5 and V is TRBV29-1; 7 bases are shared with TRBD2. The CDR3 spans 12 residues. CDR1 and CDR2 from the germline V gene are SQVTM and ANQGSEA. Trimming removed 7 bases from V and 4 bases from J; junction bases left unmatched: 6. The CDR3 region is CSGASSGETQYF. CDR3 in DNA: TGCAGCGGCGCCTCTAGCGGAGAGACCCAGTACTTC. Drawing the rest from reference TRBV29-1 and TRBJ2-5, the complete variable domain is SAVISQKPSRDICQRGTSLTIQCQVDSQVTMMFWYRQQPGQSLTLIATANQGSEATYESGFVIDKFPISRPNLTFSTLTVSNMSPEDSSIYLCSGASSGETQYFGPGTRLLVL.

On this clone itself: A junction boundary mismatches the germline segment, possibly from a read error. This chain joins TRBV7-7 and TRBJ2-7; TRBD1 is a possible D gene (7 bases). CDR1 is SSHAT and CDR2 is FNYEAQ in the germline V gene (reference sequence). CDR3 length: 14 amino acids. For the CDR3, the DNA is TGTGCTAGCAGCCGGGGGCCAGGGGGCTACGAGCAGTACTTC. Translated: CASSRGPGGYEQYF.

J is TRBJ2-7 and V is TRBV13; D call uncertain. The CDR3 spans 13 residues. Germline values: CDR1 PRHDT, CDR2 FYEKMQ (reference sequence). V was clipped by 0 bases and J by 2 bases, with 5 bases between them. CDR3 protein: CASSLGAAYEQYF. As DNA, the CDR3 is TGTGCCAGCAGCTTAGGGGCAGCCTACGAGCAGTACTTC. The full variable domain, in which reference TRBV13 and TRBJ2-7 provide the parts outside the CDR3, is AAGVIQSPRHLIKEKRETATLKCYPIPRHDTVYWYQQGPGQDPQFLISFYEKMQSDKGSIPDRFSAQQFSDYHSELNMSSLELGDSALYFCASSLGAAYEQYFGPGTRLTVT.

This clone was recorded a few times. The genes are TRBV27 and TRBJ2-7, with TRBD1 matching 9 bases. Germline V gives CDR1 MNHEY, CDR2 SMNVEV (reference sequence). The CDR3 covers 15 residues. Unmatched junction bases numbered 6, after V lost 4 bases and J lost 2 bases. DNA of the CDR3: TGTGCCAGCAGTTGGACAGGGACAGGGACCTACGAGCAGTACTTC. Protein product: CASSWTGTGTYEQYF.

J is TRBJ2-2 and V is TRBV19; tentative D call: TRBD2 (6 bases). The V gene lost 7 bases and the J gene lost 0 bases, with 12 bases spanning the gap. The CDR3 contains 15 residues. Germline V lookup: CDR1 LNHDA, CDR2 SQIVND (reference sequence). The CDR3 nucleotides are TGTGCCAGTAATAGCGGAGCCGCGAACACCGGGGAGCTGTTTTTT. Its protein product is CASNSGAANTGELFF.

The chain employs TRBV19 and TRBJ2-2; 7 bases are a match to TRBD1. The V and J ends lost 7 bases and 9 bases, in that order; junction bases with no gene match: 8. This CDR3 has 13 amino acids. Germline assignment: CDR1 LNHDA and CDR2 SQIVND (reference sequence). This CDR3 reads CASTRWDSRELFF. The CDR3 DNA follows: TGTGCCAGTACCAGATGGGACAGCAGGGAGCTGTTTTTT.

CDR3 sequence reads: CASSPPASSSYEQYF. The CDR3 nucleotides read TGTGCCAGCAGCCCCCCGGCTAGCAGCTCCTACGAGCAGTACTTC. The rearrangement links TRBV7-8 to TRBJ2-7; maybe TRBD2 (5 bases). This CDR3 spans 15 amino acids. Trimming cost V 5 bases and J 0 bases, with 14 bases left between them. Germline loops: CDR1 SGHVS, CDR2 FQNEAQ.

This chain joins TRBV7-2 and TRBJ1-2; D ambiguous. Deletions cut 3 bases from V and 4 bases from J, with 3 bases between. CDR1 SGHTA and CDR2 FQGNSA come from the germline V gene. This CDR3 is 11 amino acids long. CDR3: CASSFSYGYTF. The CDR3, as DNA: TGTGCCAGCAGCTTCTCCTATGGCTACACCTTC. The variable domain in full, with the rest retrieved from reference TRBV7-2 and TRBJ1-2, is GAGVSQSPSNKVTEKGKDVELRCDPISGHTALYWYRQSLGQGLEFLIYFQGNSAPDKSGLPSDRFSAERTGGSVSTLTIQRTQQEDSAVYLCASSFSYGYTFGSGTRLTVV.

This chain connects TRBV6-6 to TRBJ1-5, with D unresolved. V lost 4 bases, J lost 4 bases, and 11 bases lay in between. This CDR3 is 14 amino acids long. Germline V gene lookup returns CDR1 MNHNY and CDR2 SVGAGI (reference sequence). The CDR3 sequence: CASSSGRLNQPQHF. CDR3 bases: TGTGCCAGCAGTTCGGGGAGGTTGAATCAGCCCCAGCATTTT.

The chain recombines TRBV5-1 with TRBJ2-1; 9 positions match TRBD2. This CDR3 contains 14 residues. With 3 bases clipped from V and 8 bases from J, the junction kept 6 bases outside the gene matches. The germline V gene encodes CDR1 SGHRS and CDR2 YFSETQ. In DNA form, the CDR3 reads TGCGCCAGCAGCTCCCTAGCGGGACCCGATGAGCAGTTCTTC. Its protein product is CASSSLAGPDEQFF.

The chain links TRBV6-5 to TRBJ2-5; D ambiguous. CDR1 is MNHEY and CDR2 is SVGAGI in the germline V gene. This CDR3 is built from 13 residues. V lost 4 bases, J lost 2 bases, and 8 bases lay in between. DNA for the CDR3: TGTGCCAGCAGTTCCGCGAATCAAGAGACCCAGTACTTC. Protein: CASSSANQETQYF.

The rearrangement uses TRBV9 and TRBJ1-6; possibly TRBD1 for D (6 bases). V dropped 7 bases and J dropped 9 bases, with 17 bases sitting between them. The CDR3 contains 14 residues. Germline CDR1 is SGDLS and CDR2 is YYNGEE. CDR3 bases: TGTGCCAGCTCCCCACAGGGAATAGGTTCACCCCTCCACTTT. Translated: CASSPQGIGSPLHF.

J is TRBJ2-3 and V is TRBV2, with D perhaps TRBD2 (6 bases). This CDR3 contains 15 residues. Germline V lookup: CDR1 SNHLY, CDR2 FYNNEI. The V end lost 0 bases, the J end lost 2 bases, and 9 bases lay between the germline ends. CDR3 loop: CASSEAGTSTDTQYF. Here the CDR3 DNA reads TGTGCCAGCAGTGAAGCTGGGACTTCCACAGATACGCAGTATTTT.

The CDR3 DNA is TGTGCCAGCAGTGAATACCAAGCTGGAGGAAGGGACTATGGCTACACCTTC. The encoded protein is CASSEYQAGGRDYGYTF. The chain recombines TRBV25-1 with TRBJ1-2; D unresolved. Trimming stripped 0 bases from V and 3 bases from J, with 17 bases between. Looked up from germline, CDR1 is MGHDK and CDR2 is SYGVNS. The CDR3 runs to 17 residues.

The chain uses TRBV6-5 and TRBJ1-2, with no clear D. Trimming removed 7 bases from V and 3 bases from J, with 15 bases in between. The germline V gene has CDR1 MNHEY and CDR2 SVGAGI. The CDR3 runs to 14 residues. CDR3 DNA sequence: TGTGCCAGCACCTCATGGGCAGGCGACTATGGCTACACCTTC. It yields the protein CASTSWAGDYGYTF.

In DNA, the CDR3 is TGTGCCAGCAGCTTGGCGGGCGGGCAGCCCCAGCATTTT. Its protein is CASSLAGGQPQHF. The chain uses TRBV5-5 and TRBJ1-5; D is ambiguous. V was shortened by 0 bases and J by 7 bases, with 8 bases between the two germline ends. This CDR3 region has 13 residues. Per the germline V gene, CDR1 is SGHKS and CDR2 is YYEKEE (reference sequence). Based on the CDR3 plus reference TRBV5-5 and TRBJ1-5, the full variable domain is DAGVTQSPTHLIKTRGQQVTLRCSPISGHKSVSWYQQVLGQGPQFIFQYYEKEERGRGNFPDRFSARQFPNYSSELNVNALLLGDSALYLCASSLAGGQPQHFGDGTRLSIL.

The rearrangement links TRBV6-5 to TRBJ2-1; 8 bases line up with TRBD2. The CDR3 runs to 13 residues. The junction had 6 bases not matched to a gene; V was cut back by 7 bases and J by 7 bases. The germline V gene has CDR1 MNHEY and CDR2 SVGAGI. The CDR3 is CASIRSGSNEQFF. In DNA, the CDR3 is TGTGCCAGCATCCGGAGCGGGAGTAATGAGCAGTTCTTC.

This clone was detected a few times. The rearrangement joins TRBV28 to TRBJ2-7; TRBD2 matches 9 bases. CDR3 length: 20 amino acids. CDR1 and CDR2 (germline): MDHEN, SYDVKM. Trimming removed 7 bases from V and 6 bases from J; junction bases left unmatched: 28. For the CDR3, the DNA is TGTGCCAGCAATGAGGGCCCTACGGTGCGGGAGGGCCCCCTGGACCTCGAGCAGTACTTC. Translated: CASNEGPTVREGPLDLEQYF.

The CDR3 loop reads CAISEWTSGRASYEQYF. CDR3 DNA: TGTGCCATCAGTGAGTGGACTAGCGGGAGGGCCTCCTACGAGCAGTACTTC. The chain recombines TRBV10-3 with TRBJ2-7; the match to TRBD2 covers 15 bases. This CDR3 has 17 amino acids. CDR1 ENHRY and CDR2 SYGVKD come from the germline V gene. After removal of 1 base from V and 0 bases from J, the junction contained 1 base not matched to a gene.

DNA of the CDR3: TGTGCCAGCAGCCAAGACGCGGGGATCTCCTACGAGCAGTACTTC. Its protein product is CASSQDAGISYEQYF. This chain joins TRBV4-2 and TRBJ2-7; perhaps TRBD2 as D (6 bases). Germline lookup yields CDR1 LGHNA and CDR2 YNFKEQ. Trimming took 0 bases from V and 0 from J, leaving 9 bases between them. The CDR3 is 15 residues long.

This clone has only one observation. The chain uses TRBV10-2 and TRBJ1-2; 9 bases line up with TRBD1. The CDR3 contains 14 residues. J was trimmed by 6 bases and V by 5 bases; bases with no gene match: 7. Germline CDR1 reads WSHSY; CDR2 reads SAAADI. This CDR3 reads CASSPPDRGNGYTF. In nucleotides, the CDR3 is TGCGCCAGCAGTCCCCCCGACAGGGGGAATGGCTACACCTTC.